This T cell receptor (beta chain) was captured in a study of blood T cell repertoires in COVID-19. The CDR3 runs 14 residues. V was cut by 4 bases and J by 3 bases, with 13 bases left in between. In germline, CDR1 is SEHNR, CDR2 FQNEAQ (reference sequence). This clone was detected only once. The protocol was immunoSEQ multiplex PCR, while the TCRdb copy is restricted to in-frame clones and leaves out a portion. The profile covers approximately 300,000 clones, with roughly 89% appearing a single time and almost 9.5% taken by the ten largest. The chain has TRBV7-9 and TRBJ2-7; D remains ambiguous. The sample consisted of PBMCs or T cells enriched from blood (not recorded which). This TCR came from a woman aged 30 to 39 who had recovered from COVID-19. The DNA of the CDR3 is TGTGCCAGCAGCTCCCTGGATGACAACTACGAGCAGTACTTC. The encoded protein is CASSSLDDNYEQYF.